This TCR beta chain was profiled in a study of control samples from healthy donors and cancer patients (dated by TCRdb to 2020 to 2021). The library was generated by the immunoSEQ multiplex PCR assay. In TCRdb, the immuneACCESS table is reduced to in-frame sequences with V and J assigned. These tables do not hold every clone; where another copy was compared, an unresolved V gene accounts for under half, and the others remain unexplained. Present in this sample are 190,000 or so clones, 80% to 95% of which were seen just once. Of the sample, roughly 1.5% is held by the ten largest clones. On this clone: The antigen it binds to is not known. Base-call qualities are not available, and no considerably larger clone is one nucleotide away.

The CDR3, from cysteine to phenylalanine, totals 14 residues. Only the CDR3 part of the read is kept: 42 bases, read in frame from the first base. As encoded in the germline V gene, CDR1 is ENHRY while CDR2 is SYGVKD. V is trimmed back by 7 bases and J by 1 base, and the junction contains 5 bases that no gene match accounts for. The source is a man between 18 and 29 years old in good health. The source material was blood. This chain joins TRBV10-3 to TRBJ1-1; TRBD1 aligns with 8 central bases. CDR3 protein: CAINDGTGNTEAFF. The bases read TGTGCCATCAACGACGGGACAGGGAACACTGAAGCTTTCTTT.